This TCR beta chain was found in a study of spatial heterogeneity in lung cancer. Each molecule of TCR cDNA was tagged with one unique molecular identifier. In TCRdb, the 5' RACE reads were re-called with MiXCR into one record per CDR3 protein. Of tens of thousands of distinct CDR3 sequences detected, approximately 12% appear once; the ten largest clones hold roughly 39%. The time point: sample taken at primary tumor resection. Germline V CDR1 and CDR2: ENHRY, SYGVKD. This CDR3 spans 16 amino acids. V lost 5 bases, J lost 4 bases, and 9 bases stayed unmatched. This clonotype originated in a male donor with early-stage non-small cell lung cancer. The rearrangement joins TRBV10-3 to TRBJ1-5, with 9 bases lining up with TRBD1. The sample was PBMCs, taken at surgery. The CDR3 is CAISPGTGRGNQPQHF. DNA of the CDR3: TGTGCCATCAGTCCCGGGACAGGGAGGGGAAATCAGCCCCAGCATTTT.